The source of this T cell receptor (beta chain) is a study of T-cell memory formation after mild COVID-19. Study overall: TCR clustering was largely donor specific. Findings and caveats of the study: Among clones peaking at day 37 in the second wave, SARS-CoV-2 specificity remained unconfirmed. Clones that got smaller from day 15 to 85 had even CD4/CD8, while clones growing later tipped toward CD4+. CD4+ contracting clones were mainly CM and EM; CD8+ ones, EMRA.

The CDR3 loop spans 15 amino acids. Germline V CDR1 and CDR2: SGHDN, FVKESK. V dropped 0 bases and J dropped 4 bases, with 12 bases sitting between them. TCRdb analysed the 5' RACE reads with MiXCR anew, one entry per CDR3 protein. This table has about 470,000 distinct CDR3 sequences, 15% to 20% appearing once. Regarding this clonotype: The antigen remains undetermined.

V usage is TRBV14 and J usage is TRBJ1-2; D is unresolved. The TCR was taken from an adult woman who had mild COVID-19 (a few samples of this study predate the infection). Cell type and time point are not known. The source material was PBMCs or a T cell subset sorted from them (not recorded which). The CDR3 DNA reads TGTGCCAGCAGCCAAGAGGTGGGAGTCCCCTATGGCTACACCTTC. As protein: CASSQEVGVPYGYTF.